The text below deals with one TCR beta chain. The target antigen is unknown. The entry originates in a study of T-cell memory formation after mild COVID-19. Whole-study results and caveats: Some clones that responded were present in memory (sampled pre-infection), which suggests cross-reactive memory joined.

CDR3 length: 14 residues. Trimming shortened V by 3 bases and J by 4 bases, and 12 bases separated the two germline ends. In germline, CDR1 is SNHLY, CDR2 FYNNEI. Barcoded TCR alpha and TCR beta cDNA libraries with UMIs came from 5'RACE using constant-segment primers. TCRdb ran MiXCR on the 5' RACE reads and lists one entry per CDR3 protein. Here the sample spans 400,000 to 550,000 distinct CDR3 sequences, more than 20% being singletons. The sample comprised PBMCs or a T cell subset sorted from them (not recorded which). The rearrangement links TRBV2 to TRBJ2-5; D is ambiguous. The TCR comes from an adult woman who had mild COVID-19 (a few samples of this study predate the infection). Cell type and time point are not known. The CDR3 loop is CASSEDPPGETQYF. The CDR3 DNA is TGTGCCAGCAGTGAGGACCCCCCAGGAGAGACCCAGTACTTC.